This T cell receptor beta chain was captured in a study of Graves' ophthalmopathy and Graves' hyperthyroidism. About this clonotype itself: Its antigen remains unknown.

Germline V gene sequence: CDR1 SNHLY, CDR2 FYNNEI. With 8 bases clipped from V and 4 bases from J, the junction kept 7 bases outside the gene matches. The CDR3 has 13 residues. The authors defined stable hyperthyroidism as no ophthalmopathy within 18 months of follow-up. Recruitment covered hyperthyroidism patients aged 18 to 65 whose new diagnosis was of under 2 months' duration. Clinical symptoms, serum thyroxine, TRAb, thyroid ultrasound and orbital computed tomography were relied on for diagnosis. Study-level points and caveats: Most expanded clonotypes in thyroid above 0.001 frequency also showed up in blood.

Amplified material comprised TCR beta CDR3 regions derived from RNA transcripts. HTBI primers served in a first-round RT-PCR, which a second-round multiplex PCR followed. One entry per CDR3 protein results from TCRdb running MiXCR on the multiplex PCR reads. The sample yields a few hundred thousand distinct CDR3 sequences, about a sixth seen once. This clonotype originated in an adult woman with stable Graves' hyperthyroidism. V and J are TRBV2 and TRBJ1-2; 7 nucleotides align to TRBD1. The sequencing sample was made of peripheral blood. CDR3 coding DNA: TGTGCCAGCTCCCCGACAGGGACCTATGGCTACACCTTC. It encodes CASSPTGTYGYTF.